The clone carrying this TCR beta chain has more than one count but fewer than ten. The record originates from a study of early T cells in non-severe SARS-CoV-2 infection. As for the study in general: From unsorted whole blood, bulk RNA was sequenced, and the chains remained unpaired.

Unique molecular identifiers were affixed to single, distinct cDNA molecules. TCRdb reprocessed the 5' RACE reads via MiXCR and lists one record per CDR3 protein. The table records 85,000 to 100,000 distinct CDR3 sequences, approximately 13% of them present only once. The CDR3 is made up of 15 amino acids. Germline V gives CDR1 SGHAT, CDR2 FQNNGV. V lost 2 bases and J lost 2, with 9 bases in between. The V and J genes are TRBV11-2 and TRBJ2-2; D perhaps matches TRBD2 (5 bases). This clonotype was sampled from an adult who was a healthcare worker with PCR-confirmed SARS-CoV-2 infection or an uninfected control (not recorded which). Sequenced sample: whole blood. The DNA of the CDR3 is TGTGCCAGCAGCTTAAGGCGGGTAAACACCGGGGAGCTGTTTTTT. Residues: CASSLRRVNTGELFF.